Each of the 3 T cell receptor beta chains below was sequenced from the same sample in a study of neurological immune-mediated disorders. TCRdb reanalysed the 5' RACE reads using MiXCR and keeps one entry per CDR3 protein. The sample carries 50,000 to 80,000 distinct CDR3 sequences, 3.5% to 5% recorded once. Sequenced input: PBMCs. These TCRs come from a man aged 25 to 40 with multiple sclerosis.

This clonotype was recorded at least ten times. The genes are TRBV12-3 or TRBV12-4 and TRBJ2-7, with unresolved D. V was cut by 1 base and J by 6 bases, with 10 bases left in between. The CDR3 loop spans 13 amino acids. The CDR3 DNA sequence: TGTGCCAGCAGTTTAGGCCGTTCGGCCGAGCAGTACTTC. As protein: CASSLGRSAEQYF.

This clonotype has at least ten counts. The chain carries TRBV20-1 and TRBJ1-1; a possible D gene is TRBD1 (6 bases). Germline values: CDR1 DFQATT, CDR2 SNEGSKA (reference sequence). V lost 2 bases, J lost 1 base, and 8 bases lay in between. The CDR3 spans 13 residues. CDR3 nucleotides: TGCAGTGCTAGAAGGGGGACGAACACTGAAGCTTTCTTT. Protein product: CSARRGTNTEAFF.

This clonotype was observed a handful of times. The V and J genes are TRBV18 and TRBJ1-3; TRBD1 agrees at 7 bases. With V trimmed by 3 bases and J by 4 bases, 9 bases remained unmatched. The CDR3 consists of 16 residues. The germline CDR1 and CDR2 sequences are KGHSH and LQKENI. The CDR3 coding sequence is TGTGCCAGCTCACCGGGACAGCCGGCGGAGGGAAACACCATATATTTT. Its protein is CASSPGQPAEGNTIYF.